A selection of T cell receptor beta chains follows, all from one sample in a study of blood T cell repertoires in COVID-19. Sequenced by immunoSEQ multiplex PCR; TCRdb stores in-frame clones only, minus some. This table holds about 13,000 clones, around 74% found once. The material sequenced was peripheral blood. These receptors were collected from a woman older than 75 with acute or convalescent COVID-19. Both conserved end residues are part of each CDR3. The D gene is left open where the match is weak. A row's size may be missing; if present it is once, few, many or a size class.

>NA|TRBJ1-4|NA|TRBV19
TGTGCCAGTAGTATACGCAGGGGCACTAATGAAAAACTGTTTTTT
CASSIRRGTNEKLFF
>NA|TRBJ1-2|NA|TRBV6-5
TGTGCCAGCAGTTACTCGAACGGAGGTAACTATGGCTACACCTTC
CASSYSNGGNYGYTF
>NA|TRBJ2-7|TRBD1|TRBV5-1
TGCGCCAGCAGCTTGGGTGGGACAGGGGGGTACGAGCAGTACTTC
CASSLGGTGGYEQYF
>NA|TRBJ1-2|NA|TRBV7-9
TGTGCCAGCAGCCGTTCGGGGGGAAGCTATGGCTACACCTTC
CASSRSGGSYGYTF
>NA|TRBJ2-7|NA|TRBV25-1
TGTGCCAGCCAAAAGGGCAGGGGCTCCTCCTACGAGCAGTACTTC
CASQKGRGSSYEQYF
>NA|TRBJ2-5|TRBD2|TRBV7-2
TGTGCCAGCAGCACTAGCGGGGGGATTGAGACCCAGTACTTC
CASSTSGGIETQYF
>NA|TRBJ2-5|NA|TRBV5-8
TGTGCCAGCAGCTGGAGTGGGGCAGGGGAGACCCAGTACTTC
CASSWSGAGETQYF
>NA|TRBJ2-3|TRBD1|TRBV6-2/TRBV6-3
TGTGCCAGCAGTTCGGACAGGGCCACAGATACGCAGTATTTT
CASSSDRATDTQYF
>few|TRBJ1-5|NA|TRBV19
TGTGCCAGTACCGATTTGCCGAGCCCCAGGCTTAGCAATCAGCCCCAGCATTTT
CASTDLPSPRLSNQPQHF
>NA|TRBJ1-5|NA|TRBV6-4
TGTGCCAGCAGTCAGGACACCAATCAGCCCCAGCATTTT
CASSQDTNQPQHF
>NA|TRBJ2-1|TRBD2|TRBV4-1
TGCGCCAGCAGCTCTCCGGGACTAGCGGCCTACAATGAGCAGTTCTTC
CASSSPGLAAYNEQFF
>NA|TRBJ2-3|NA|TRBV5-1
TGCGCCAGCAGCTATACGCTAGGAGATACGCAGTATTTT
CASSYTLGDTQYF
>NA|TRBJ2-3|TRBD2|TRBV9
TGTGCCAGCAGCGTCGGGCTAGCGGACACAGATACGCAGTATTTT
CASSVGLADTDTQYF
>NA|TRBJ2-7|TRBD2|TRBV10-2
TGCGCCAGCAGTGCGACTAGCGCCCTAACCTACGAGCAGTACTTC
CASSATSALTYEQYF
>NA|TRBJ1-4|TRBD1|TRBV2
TGTGCCAGCAGTGTTACAGGGGCATCTAATGAAAAACTGTTTTTT
CASSVTGASNEKLFF
>once|TRBJ1-5|NA|TRBV5-1
TGCGCCAGCAGAATAGGGACACAGGGCAATCAGCCCCAGCATTTT
CASRIGTQGNQPQHF
>NA|TRBJ2-3|NA|TRBV5-4
TGTGCCAGCAGCATAGCGGTGGGACTCACAGATACGCAGTATTTT
CASSIAVGLTDTQYF
>NA|TRBJ2-1|NA|TRBV7-6
TGTGCCAGCAGCTCGATAGGGGAAGGCTCCTACAATGAGCAGTTCTTC
CASSSIGEGSYNEQFF
>NA|TRBJ1-2|NA|TRBV6-5
TGTGCCAGCAGTAATCAAGGGGTCTATGGCTACACCTTC
CASSNQGVYGYTF
>NA|TRBJ2-5|NA|TRBV27
TGTGCCAGCAGTTACCCCGGGCAGGGCCAGACCCAGTACTTC
CASSYPGQGQTQYF
>NA|TRBJ2-7|NA|TRBV6-6
TGTGCCACTCGAGGGGGTGCAGAAGACGAGCAGTACTTC
CATRGGAEDEQYF
>NA|TRBJ1-4|TRBD1|TRBV28
TGTGCCAGCAGTCCCCAGGGGGCTTTGTGGGAAAAACTGTTTTTT
CASSPQGALWEKLFF
>NA|TRBJ1-4|NA|TRBV18
TGTGCCAGCTCACCAGTGACGGGAAGTAATGAAAAACTGTTTTTT
CASSPVTGSNEKLFF
>NA|TRBJ1-3|TRBD1|TRBV5-1
TGCGCCAGCAGCTTGATGTCAGGGGGCCCGGACACCATATATTTT
CASSLMSGGPDTIYF
>NA|TRBJ1-2|TRBD1|TRBV12-3/TRBV12-4
TGTGCCAGCAGTCGACAGGGCTATGGCTACACCTTC
CASSRQGYGYTF